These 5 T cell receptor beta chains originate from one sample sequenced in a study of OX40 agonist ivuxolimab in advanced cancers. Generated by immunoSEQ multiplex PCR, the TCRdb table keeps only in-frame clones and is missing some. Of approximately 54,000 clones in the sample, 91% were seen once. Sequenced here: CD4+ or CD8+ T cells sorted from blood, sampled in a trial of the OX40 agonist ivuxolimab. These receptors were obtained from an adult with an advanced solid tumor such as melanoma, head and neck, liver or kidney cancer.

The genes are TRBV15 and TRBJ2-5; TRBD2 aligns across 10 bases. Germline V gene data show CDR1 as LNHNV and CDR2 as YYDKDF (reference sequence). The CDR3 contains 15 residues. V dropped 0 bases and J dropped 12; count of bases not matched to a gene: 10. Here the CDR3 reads CATSRDRTGTSVKYF. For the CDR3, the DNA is TGTGCCACCAGCAGAGATCGGACCGGGACTAGCGTAAAGTACTTC. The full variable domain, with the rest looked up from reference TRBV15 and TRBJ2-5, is DAMVIQNPRYQVTQFGKPVTLSCSQTLNHNVMYWYQQKSSQAPKLLFHYYDKDFNNEADTPDNFQSRRPNTSFCFLDIRSPGLGDTAMYLCATSRDRTGTSVKYFGPGTRLLVL.

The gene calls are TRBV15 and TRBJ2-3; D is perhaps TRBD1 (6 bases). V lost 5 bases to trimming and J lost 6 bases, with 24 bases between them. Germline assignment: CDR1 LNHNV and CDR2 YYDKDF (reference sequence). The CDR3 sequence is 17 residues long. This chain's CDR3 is CATSGDMVHRVGDTQYF. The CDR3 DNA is TGTGCCACCAGCGGGGACATGGTTCATCGGGTCGGGGATACGCAGTATTTT.

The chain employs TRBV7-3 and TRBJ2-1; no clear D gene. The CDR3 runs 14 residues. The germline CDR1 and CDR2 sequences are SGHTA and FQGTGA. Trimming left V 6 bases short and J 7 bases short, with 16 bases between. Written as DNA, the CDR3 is TGTGCCAGCAGTTTGGAGCTAGATGGGAATGAGCAGTTCTTC. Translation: CASSLELDGNEQFF.

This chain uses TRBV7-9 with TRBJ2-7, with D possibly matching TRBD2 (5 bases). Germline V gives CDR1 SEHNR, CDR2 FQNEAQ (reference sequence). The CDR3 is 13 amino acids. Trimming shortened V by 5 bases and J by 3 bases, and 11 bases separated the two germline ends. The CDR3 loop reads CASSLVGGYEQYF. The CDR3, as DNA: TGTGCCAGCAGCCTAGTAGGAGGCTACGAGCAGTACTTC.

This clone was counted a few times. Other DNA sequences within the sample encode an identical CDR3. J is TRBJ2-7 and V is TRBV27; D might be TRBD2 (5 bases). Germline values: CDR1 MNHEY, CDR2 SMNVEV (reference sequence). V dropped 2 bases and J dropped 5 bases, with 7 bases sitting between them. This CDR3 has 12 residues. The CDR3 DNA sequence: TGTGCCAGCAGTTTACTCGGGGACGAGCAGTACTTC. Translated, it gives CASSLLGDEQYF.